Each of the 8 T cell receptor beta chains below was sequenced from the same sample in a study of siplizumab effects on memory and regulatory T cells (dated by TCRdb to about 2019). The library was built by means of the immunoSEQ multiplex PCR assay. TCRdb carries this immuneACCESS record with in-frame sequences only. Its versions omit some clonotypes, under half of them owing to an unresolved V gene in the studies checked, with the rest unexplained. This sample comprises some 100,000 clones, just under 95% of them detected only once. The top ten clonotypes cover over 0.15% of the sample. Material: non-Treg CD4+ T cells sorted from blood. The cell subset or site label on this specimen signifies: FACS-sorted unstimulated CD4+ non-regulatory T cells. These receptors were collected from a human donor in good health.

The chain uses TRBV18 and TRBJ1-4; 8 nucleotides agree with TRBD1. CDR3 size: 15 residues. Germline CDR1 KGHSH, CDR2 LQKENI. V lost 3 bases to trimming and J lost 6 bases; unmatched junction nucleotides: 6. CDR3 in amino acids: CASSPVETGDEKLFF. The CDR3, as DNA: TGTGCCAGCTCACCGGTTGAGACAGGGGATGAAAAACTGTTTTTT.

This chain joins TRBV6-5 and TRBJ2-7; D call uncertain. The CDR3 has 13 residues. The V end lost 2 bases, the J end lost 4 bases, and 9 bases lay between the germline ends. CDR1 MNHEY and CDR2 SVGAGI come from the germline V gene. As DNA, the CDR3 is TGTGCCAGCAGTTACAGGGCCTCTTACGAGCAGTACTTC. This translates into CASSYRASYEQYF.

V and J are TRBV5-1 and TRBJ1-3; D may be TRBD1 (5 bases). V lost 2 bases to trimming and J lost 4 bases, with 13 bases between them. In germline, CDR1 is SGHRS, CDR2 YFSETQ. The CDR3 contains 15 residues. In DNA, the CDR3 is TGCGCCAGCAGCTTTTCCGGGGCGGGCGGAAACACCATATATTTT. Translation gives CASSFSGAGGNTIYF.

The V call is TRBV6-6, the J call TRBJ1-1; no clear D gene. V shed 2 bases and J shed 1 base, with 5 bases lying between them. This CDR3 contains 13 residues. The germline gives CDR1 MNHNY, CDR2 SVGAGI (reference sequence). CDR3 nucleotides: TGTGCCAGCAGTTACACTGGGAACACTGAAGCTTTCTTT. Its translation is CASSYTGNTEAFF.

The chain uses TRBV20-1 and TRBJ2-5; D remains ambiguous. Per germline, CDR1 DFQATT and CDR2 SNEGSKA (reference sequence). There are 10 residues in the CDR3. V was clipped by 3 bases and J by 4 bases, with 3 bases between them. DNA for the CDR3: TGCAGTGCTAGTATAGAGACCCAGTACTTC. Protein product: CSASIETQYF.

In regard to this clone: Different DNA sequences within this sample yield the same CDR3. The V gene is TRBV6-6, the J gene TRBJ1-2, with D tentatively TRBD1 (5 bases). This CDR3 contains 14 residues. Germline V gene lookup returns CDR1 MNHNY and CDR2 SVGAGI (reference sequence). V was cut by 5 bases and J by 2 bases, with 12 bases left in between. DNA for the CDR3: TGTGCCAGCAGTCCCGGGACGGCCAACTATGGCTACACCTTC. Its protein product is CASSPGTANYGYTF.

This clone was picked up a small number of times. The chain couples TRBV28 to TRBJ1-1; unclear D gene. Trimming removed 2 bases at V and 4 bases at J, with 5 bases between. CDR3 size: 12 residues. Germline V CDR1 and CDR2: MDHEN, SYDVKM. This CDR3 reads CASSLVGTEAFF. CDR3 DNA sequence: TGTGCCAGCAGTTTAGTCGGCACTGAAGCTTTCTTT.

The chain combines TRBV10-3 with TRBJ2-1; possible D gene TRBD2, 6 bases. Per the germline V gene, CDR1 is ENHRY and CDR2 is SYGVKD. There are 12 residues in the CDR3. V gave up 0 bases and J gave up 10 bases, with 7 bases separating them. The CDR3 is CAISESAGEQFF. The CDR3, as DNA: TGTGCCATCAGTGAGTCCGCGGGGGAGCAGTTCTTC.